This TCR beta chain was sequenced in a study of blood T cell repertoires in COVID-19. In the study overall: Collection of acute and convalescent COVID-19 samples took place in the United States, Italy and Spain. PBMCs, B-cell-depleted T cells, or T cells were the source of the cDNA or gDNA that made up the material.

In the authors' workflow: Amplifying reference gene primers gave estimates of nucleated cell counts. Profiled with immunoSEQ multiplex PCR; TCRdb holds only in-frame clones, not every one. V, J and clone size are taken as reported in that table, and D and trimming were inferred from the DNA itself. The repertoire holds 95,000 to 150,000 clones, with roughly 85% as singletons. The CDR3 is 14 residues long. Trimming shortened V by 3 bases and J by 3 bases, and 15 bases separated the two germline ends. In germline, CDR1 is DFQATT, CDR2 SNEGSKA (reference sequence). The clonotype comes from a man aged 40-55 years with acute or convalescent COVID-19. The V and J genes are TRBV20-1 and TRBJ2-7; possible D gene TRBD2, 6 bases. Sequencing used peripheral blood. The CDR3 nucleotides read TGCAGTGCTAGTGTCGCTAGCGAGAACTACGAGCAGTACTTC. It is translated as CSASVASENYEQYF.